The next 12 T cell receptor beta chains were all read from a single sample in a study of cytotoxic CD8 clonotypes in ibrutinib-treated CLL. Sequencing was performed with immunoSEQ multiplex PCR; in TCRdb, only in-frame clones are kept and a portion is missing. In the table there are about 300,000 clones, 70% to 80% of which are singletons. Sequences were derived from PBMCs, sampled at disease progression, from a patient treated with ibrutinib. Source of these receptors: a human donor with chronic lymphocytic leukemia.

The chain employs TRBV12-5 and TRBJ2-5; D remains ambiguous. CDR1 and CDR2 (germline): LGHNT, FRNRAP. Trimming removed 0 bases from V and 10 bases from J, with 6 bases in between. This CDR3 region has 11 residues. CDR3 DNA sequence: TGTGCTAGTGGTTTGGTGCCGTTCCAGTACTTC. It specifies CASGLVPFQYF.

The chain recombines TRBV7-6 with TRBJ2-3; 7 positions agree with TRBD2. Trimming removed 2 bases from V and 5 bases from J; junction bases left unmatched: 7. This CDR3 is 15 amino acids long. Germline CDR1 reads SGHVS; CDR2 reads FNYEAQ. As DNA, the CDR3 is TGTGCCAGCAGCTTACCGACTAGCAGAGAAGATACGCAGTATTTT. Protein sequence: CASSLPTSREDTQYF.

J is TRBJ2-7 and V is TRBV5-1; possible D gene TRBD2, 5 bases. Germline-derived CDR1 and CDR2 are SGHRS and YFSETQ. The CDR3 covers 15 residues. Trimming took off 6 bases at V and 3 bases at J, with 19 bases between the two ends. In nucleotides, the CDR3 is TGCGCCAGCACCCTTGGAGGCGGGTCAGGCTACGAGCAGTACTTC. Translated: CASTLGGGSGYEQYF.

This CDR3 is CASGPQGIGELFF. The CDR3 DNA reads TGTGCCAGCGGGCCACAGGGCATCGGGGAGCTGTTTTTT. The gene calls are TRBV7-9 and TRBJ2-2; D is perhaps TRBD1 (6 bases). The CDR3 length is 13 residues. The V gene lost 8 bases and the J gene lost 7 bases, with 14 bases spanning the gap. Germline V gene lookup returns CDR1 SEHNR and CDR2 FQNEAQ (reference sequence).

The chain has TRBV29-1 and TRBJ1-2, with D tentatively TRBD1 (5 bases). The V gene's germline CDR1 is SQVTM and CDR2 ANQGSEA. This CDR3 has 12 residues. Trimming removed 6 bases from V and 2 bases from J, with 10 bases in between. The CDR3: CSVGGRNYGYTF. The CDR3, as DNA: TGCAGCGTGGGGGGGAGGAACTATGGCTACACCTTC.

This clone was counted only a few times. The gene calls are TRBV13 and TRBJ1-2, with a tentative D call TRBD1 (5 bases). The CDR3 spans 13 residues. Between the trimmed V and J ends, which lost 2 bases and 7 bases, there was a span of 11 bases. Germline loops: CDR1 PRHDT, CDR2 FYEKMQ (reference sequence). CDR3 sequence: CASSLNGRGGYTF. The CDR3 DNA reads TGTGCCAGCAGCTTAAATGGGAGGGGTGGCTACACCTTC. Full variable domain (rest looked up from reference TRBV13 and TRBJ1-2): AAGVIQSPRHLIKEKRETATLKCYPIPRHDTVYWYQQGPGQDPQFLISFYEKMQSDKGSIPDRFSAQQFSDYHSELNMSSLELGDSALYFCASSLNGRGGYTFGSGTRLTVV.

The CDR3 DNA reads TGTGCCAGCAGCCAAACAGGGGGAGGATTCGCGGAAAAACTGTTTTTT. This codes for CASSQTGGGFAEKLFF. The chain links TRBV4-2 to TRBJ1-4, with TRBD1 matching over 8 bases. The CDR3 contains 16 residues. V lost 2 bases and J lost 8; bases outside the gene matches: 10. Germline CDR1 and CDR2: LGHNA and YNFKEQ.

The CDR3 sequence is CASSQVGESRGYTF. As DNA, the CDR3 is TGCGCCAGCAGCCAAGTTGGGGAGTCGCGGGGCTACACCTTC. The J gene is TRBJ1-2, the V gene TRBV4-1; D unclear. Germline V gives CDR1 MGHRA, CDR2 YSYEKL. V lost 1 base and J lost 8, with 14 bases in between. The CDR3 is 14 residues long.

This clone has a single count. The chain is built from TRBV18 and TRBJ2-7; perhaps TRBD2 as D (5 bases). Germline CDR1 reads KGHSH; CDR2 reads LQKENI. The CDR3 runs 13 residues. V gave up 6 bases and J gave up 7 bases, with 16 bases separating them. This CDR3 is CASSQREDMEQYF. The DNA of the CDR3 is TGTGCCAGCTCGCAACGGGAAGATATGGAGCAGTACTTC.

J is TRBJ1-2 and V is TRBV6-5; D remains ambiguous. Trimming cost V 3 bases and J 6 bases, with 14 bases left between them. Germline lookup yields CDR1 MNHEY and CDR2 SVGAGI. The CDR3 covers 14 residues. This chain's CDR3 is CASSYNPRTDGYTF. CDR3 DNA: TGTGCCAGCAGTTATAATCCAAGAACCGATGGCTACACCTTC.

The chain couples TRBV7-9 to TRBJ1-2; no clear D gene. Per germline, CDR1 SEHNR and CDR2 FQNEAQ (reference sequence). V lost 2 bases and J lost 0, with 1 base in between. This CDR3 comprises 12 residues. CDR3 in DNA: TGTGCCAGCAGCTTACCTAACTATGGCTACACCTTC. This translates into CASSLPNYGYTF.

V and J are TRBV5-1 and TRBJ2-1; 8 nucleotides agree with TRBD2. Germline V gene data show CDR1 as SGHRS and CDR2 as YFSETQ. Trimming took 2 bases from V and 5 from J; bases not matched to a gene: 6. This CDR3 spans 15 amino acids. This CDR3 reads CASSLAGASNNEQFF. DNA of the CDR3: TGCGCCAGCAGCTTAGCGGGAGCCTCAAACAATGAGCAGTTCTTC.